This note documents a single TCR beta chain sequence. Its matching antigen is unknown. Per germline, CDR1 MDHEN and CDR2 SYDVKM. V gave up 5 bases and J gave up 7 bases; unmatched junction bases: 10. The CDR3 is made up of 15 amino acids. 13 Jbeta primers and 60 Vbeta primers were used for the PCR. Here immunoSEQ multiplex PCR was the method, and the copy in TCRdb shows in-frame clones only, minus some. The sample carries about 210,000 clones, about 81% recorded once. The sample belongs to a study of cytomegalovirus exposure and HLA in healthy donors. Points from the study as a whole: In a later analysis, TCR association rates varied by HLA locus: DRB1 most, HLA-C fewest. Listed as cytomegalovirus-associated were 164 TCR beta chains.

This TCR was sampled from a man between 35 and 55 years old in good health and CMV-seropositive. Sequencing was done on a sample of PBMCs. The chain links TRBV28 to TRBJ2-1, with 8 bases identical to TRBD2. This CDR3 reads CASSPGSSGWNEQFF. DNA for the CDR3: TGTGCCAGCAGTCCCGGGTCTAGCGGGTGGAATGAGCAGTTCTTC.